This T cell receptor (beta chain) came from a study of siplizumab effects on memory and regulatory T cells. TCR templates numbering some 100,000 were assayed per sample. The repertoire was sequenced with immunoSEQ multiplex PCR; TCRdb's copy has only in-frame clones and lacks some. The sample has about 69,000 clones; about 90% are singletons. This clone was seen just once. The target antigen is unknown. Study-level findings and limits: Under siplizumab, an average approximately 69% of mappable alloreactive CD4+ clones were Treg-derived, compared with 25% to 30% in controls. Memory cells seemed less diverse than naive T cells, which also seemed major contributors to the alloresponse. No functional test confirmed suppression by proliferating siplizumab-culture Tregs.

The clonotype comes from a human donor in good health. Input material: Tregs sorted from blood.

CDR3 nucleotide sequence: TGTGCCAGCAGCTCACGGACTAGCGGCTCCTACAATGAGCAGTTCTTC. It codes for CASSSRTSGSYNEQFF. The genes are TRBV7-2 and TRBJ2-1; TRBD2 aligns across 10 bases. This CDR3 region has 16 residues. Germline trimming cut 4 bases from V and 0 bases from J; bases unmatched to any gene: 3. Germline values: CDR1 SGHTA, CDR2 FQGNSA.